A single sample is the source of the 2 T cell receptor beta chains below, sequenced in a study of T-cell reconstitution after alpha-beta-depleted transplantation in children. The TCRbeta library incorporated unique molecular identifiers. TCRdb re-called the PCR reads with MiXCR, one entry per CDR3 protein. The table records hundreds of thousands of distinct CDR3 sequences, around 14% of them present only once. This specimen consisted of PBMCs, obtained before TCRalphabeta/CD19-depleted stem cell transplant. The receptor set was obtained from a girl aged 2 to 10 with congenital amegakaryocytic thrombocytopenia, due to receive a stem cell transplant.

This clonotype was seen ten or more times. The V and J genes are TRBV18 and TRBJ2-3; 12 bases map to TRBD2. CDR1 is KGHSH, CDR2 LQKENI, per germline. The CDR3 spans 21 residues. The trim removed 0 bases at V and 0 bases at J, leaving 13 bases unmatched. The DNA of the CDR3 is TGTGCCAGCTCACCACCACGACTAGCGGGAGAAGTTATAAGGAGCACAGATACGCAGTATTTT. It codes for CASSPPRLAGEVIRSTDTQYF. Using reference TRBV18 and TRBJ2-3 for the parts outside the CDR3, the full variable domain is NAGVMQNPRHLVRRRGQEARLRCSPMKGHSHVYWYRQLPEEGLKFMVYLQKENIIDESGMPKERFSAEFPKEGPSILRIQQVVRGDSAAYFCASSPPRLAGEVIRSTDTQYFGPGTRLTVL.

This clonotype was observed a handful of times. The chain carries TRBV19 and TRBJ2-7; 7 positions agree with TRBD1. Germline assignment: CDR1 LNHDA and CDR2 SQIVND (reference sequence). The V segment lost 3 bases and the J segment 5 bases; nucleotides outside the gene matches: 4. CDR3 length: 13 residues. CDR3 in DNA: TGTGCCAGTAGTATCGAACAGGGGAACGAGCAGTACTTC. Protein: CASSIEQGNEQYF.